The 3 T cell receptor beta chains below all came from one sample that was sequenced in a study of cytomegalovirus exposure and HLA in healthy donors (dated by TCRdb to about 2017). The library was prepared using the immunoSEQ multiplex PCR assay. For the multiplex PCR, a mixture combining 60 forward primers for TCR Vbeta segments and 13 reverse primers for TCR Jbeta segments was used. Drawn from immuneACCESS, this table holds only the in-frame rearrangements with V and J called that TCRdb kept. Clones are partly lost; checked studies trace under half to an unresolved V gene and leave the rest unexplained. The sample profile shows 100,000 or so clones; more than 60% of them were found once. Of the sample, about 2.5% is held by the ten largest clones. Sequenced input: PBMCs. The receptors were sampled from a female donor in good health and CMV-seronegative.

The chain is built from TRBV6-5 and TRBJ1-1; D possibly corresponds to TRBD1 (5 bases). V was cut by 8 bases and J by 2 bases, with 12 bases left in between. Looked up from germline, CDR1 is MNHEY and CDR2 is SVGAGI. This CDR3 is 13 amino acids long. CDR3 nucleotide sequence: TGTGCCAGCCGGACAAGGCATAACACTGAAGCTTTCTTT. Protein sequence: CASRTRHNTEAFF.

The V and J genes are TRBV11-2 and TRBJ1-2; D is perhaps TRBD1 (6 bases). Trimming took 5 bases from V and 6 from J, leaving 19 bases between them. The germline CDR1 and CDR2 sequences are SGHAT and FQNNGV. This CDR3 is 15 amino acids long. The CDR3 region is CASSGPTGRLDGYTF. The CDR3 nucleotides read TGTGCCAGCAGCGGACCTACAGGGCGTTTGGATGGCTACACCTTC.

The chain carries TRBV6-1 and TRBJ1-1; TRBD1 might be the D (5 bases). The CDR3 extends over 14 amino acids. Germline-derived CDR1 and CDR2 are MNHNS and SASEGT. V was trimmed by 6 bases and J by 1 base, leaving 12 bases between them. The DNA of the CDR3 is TGTGCCAGCAGCCGCAGGGAGGAGAACACTGAAGCTTTCTTT. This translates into CASSRREENTEAFF.